The 18 T cell receptor beta chains given below trace back to one sample, sequenced in a study of blood T cell repertoires in COVID-19. Profiling relied on immunoSEQ multiplex PCR, and the TCRdb table lists in-frame clones only, not all of them. The sample has more than 250,000 clones, around 90% seen once. The source material was PBMCs or T cells enriched from blood (not recorded which). These receptors were obtained from a woman in her thirties or forties who had recovered from COVID-19.

The chain recombines TRBV11-3 with TRBJ2-7; 8 bases align to TRBD2. This CDR3 is built from 17 residues. CDR1 is SGHNT and CDR2 is YENEEA in the germline V gene. The V segment lost 3 bases and the J segment 3 bases; nucleotides outside the gene matches: 13. In DNA form, the CDR3 reads TGTGCCAGCAGCTTCTATAGACTAGCGACCAGTCTCTACGAGCAGTACTTC. Translation gives CASSFYRLATSLYEQYF.

This chain joins TRBV5-1 and TRBJ1-2; 7 bases are a match to TRBD1. This CDR3 is built from 13 residues. V was clipped by 0 bases and J by 8 bases; unmatched bases: 4. Germline CDR1 reads SGHRS; CDR2 reads YFSETQ. The CDR3, as DNA: TGCGCCAGCAGCTTGGAGGGGGCCTGGGGCTACACCTTC. Its translation is CASSLEGAWGYTF.

The chain links TRBV28 to TRBJ2-3, with 9 bases aligning to TRBD2. Unmatched junction bases numbered 8, after V lost 4 bases and J lost 6 bases. Germline CDR1 MDHEN, CDR2 SYDVKM. The CDR3 covers 15 residues. The CDR3 DNA reads TGTGCCAGCAGTTGGGCGGGAGGGCCTCGGGATACGCAGTATTTT. Encoded protein: CASSWAGGPRDTQYF.

V gene TRBV5-1 combines with J gene TRBJ2-7; D is possibly TRBD1 (6 bases). There are 12 residues in the CDR3. The germline gives CDR1 SGHRS, CDR2 YFSETQ. V lost 4 bases and J 4 bases, leaving 9 bases between the germline ends. This CDR3 is CASSPDRYEQYF. CDR3 nucleotide sequence: TGCGCCAGCAGCCCGGACAGATACGAGCAGTACTTC.

The J gene is TRBJ2-1, the V gene TRBV30; no definite D call. The CDR3 is 12 residues long. Germline V gene sequence: CDR1 GTSNPN, CDR2 SVGIG (reference sequence). Trimming shortened V by 4 bases and J by 6 bases, and 10 bases separated the two germline ends. CDR3 nucleotides: TGTGCCTGGAACCAGGTACCCAATGAGCAGTTCTTC. Its translation is CAWNQVPNEQFF.

The J gene is TRBJ1-2, the V gene TRBV28; 10 bases are a match to TRBD1. The CDR3 runs 15 residues. CDR1 is MDHEN and CDR2 is SYDVKM in the germline V gene. Trimming at V came to 3 bases and at J to 8 bases, leaving 9 bases not matched to a gene. The CDR3 spells CASSFPGQGLGGYTF. CDR3 nucleotides: TGTGCCAGCAGTTTCCCGGGACAGGGGTTAGGCGGCTACACCTTC.

V usage is TRBV28 and J usage is TRBJ2-7, with D tentatively TRBD2 (6 bases). Trimming pared 3 bases from V and 6 bases from J, leaving 15 bases between. The CDR3 totals 14 residues. The germline gives CDR1 MDHEN, CDR2 SYDVKM. The CDR3 protein is CASSFYGTAAEQYF. The CDR3 nucleotides read TGTGCCAGCAGTTTCTACGGGACTGCGGCCGAGCAGTACTTC.

The chain recombines TRBV4-2 with TRBJ1-1, with D possibly being TRBD1 (6 bases). This CDR3 contains 16 residues. V lost 1 base, J lost 1 base, and 13 bases lay in between. CDR1 and CDR2 (germline): LGHNA, YNFKEQ. This CDR3 reads CASSQVQGSSNTEAFF. DNA of the CDR3: TGTGCCAGCAGCCAAGTGCAGGGGAGCTCGAACACTGAAGCTTTCTTT.

The V call is TRBV6-2 or TRBV6-3, the J call TRBJ2-1; no definite D call. V shed 2 bases and J shed 4 bases, with 3 bases lying between them. There are 12 residues in the CDR3. CDR1 is MNHEY and CDR2 is SVGEGT in the germline V gene. The CDR3 region is CASSYPYNEQFF. The CDR3 coding sequence is TGTGCCAGCAGTTACCCTTACAATGAGCAGTTCTTC.

CDR3 DNA: TGTGCCAGCAGTCCGTCTAGCGGGAGTAGCGTCTACGAGCAGTACTTC. Translating gives CASSPSSGSSVYEQYF. The chain joins TRBV2 to TRBJ2-7; TRBD2 aligns across 10 bases. Per the germline V gene, CDR1 is SNHLY and CDR2 is FYNNEI. This CDR3 is built from 16 residues. The V segment lost 5 bases and the J segment 3 bases; nucleotides outside the gene matches: 10.

This chain joins TRBV7-9 and TRBJ2-7, with D possibly being TRBD1 (6 bases). Germline lookup yields CDR1 SEHNR and CDR2 FQNEAQ (reference sequence). Deletions cut 2 bases from V and 5 bases from J, with 16 bases between. The CDR3 is made up of 15 amino acids. The CDR3 sequence: CASSLPSTGWNEQYF. CDR3 bases: TGTGCCAGCAGCTTACCGTCGACAGGCTGGAACGAGCAGTACTTC.

The chain joins TRBV11-1 to TRBJ2-7; 7 bases are a match to TRBD2. The CDR3 sequence is 15 residues long. Germline loops: CDR1 SGHAT, CDR2 FQDESV (reference sequence). V trimming: 4 bases; J trimming: 3 bases; junction bases outside the gene matches: 9. CDR3 coding DNA: TGTGCCAGCAGCTACAGAGGGAGGGCAGTCTACGAGCAGTACTTC. Translated: CASSYRGRAVYEQYF.

This clone was seen once. The chain has TRBV4-3 and TRBJ2-1; TRBD2 aligns across 11 bases. The junction had 5 bases not matched to a gene; V was cut back by 0 bases and J by 4 bases. The CDR3 sequence is 17 residues long. Germline V gene lookup returns CDR1 LGHNA and CDR2 YSLEER. CDR3 in DNA: TGCGCCAGCAGCCAAGACGTATTAGCGGGGGGGTACAATGAGCAGTTCTTC. The encoded protein is CASSQDVLAGGYNEQFF.

To note about this clone: A junction end diverges from the germline sequence, so it may reflect a read error. The CDR3 DNA sequence: TGTGCTAGCAGCCCAATGTCAGGGGGCACAGATACGCAGTATTTT. This translates into CASSPMSGGTDTQYF. V is TRBV7-7 and J is TRBJ2-3, with a weak D call TRBD1 (6 bases). Germline V gives CDR1 SSHAT, CDR2 FNYEAQ (reference sequence). CDR3 size: 15 residues.

The chain recombines TRBV6-5 with TRBJ1-2; D might be TRBD1 (6 bases). CDR1 MNHEY and CDR2 SVGAGI come from the germline V gene. The V end lost 4 bases, the J end lost 7 bases, and 16 bases lay between the germline ends. The CDR3 has 14 residues. The chain's CDR3 is CASSSQGGSGGYTF. Here the CDR3 DNA reads TGTGCCAGCAGTTCGCAAGGGGGATCGGGTGGCTACACCTTC.

The CDR3: CASSQADFTDTQYF. CDR3 coding DNA: TGCGCCAGCAGCCAGGCTGACTTCACAGATACGCAGTATTTT. The rearrangement joins TRBV4-3 to TRBJ2-3; D gene ambiguous. Looked up from germline, CDR1 is LGHNA and CDR2 is YSLEER. Trimming took 3 bases from V and 2 from J, leaving 9 bases between them. There are 14 residues in the CDR3.

The chain is built from TRBV2 and TRBJ2-7; a possible D gene is TRBD2 (5 bases). This CDR3 has 12 amino acids. Trimming shortened V by 6 bases and J by 6 bases, and 12 bases separated the two germline ends. The germline gives CDR1 SNHLY, CDR2 FYNNEI. CDR3 bases: TGTGCCAGCAGGAGTTCGGGAATCGAGCAGTACTTC. It translates to CASRSSGIEQYF.

This clone was picked up one time. The chain has TRBV6-5 and TRBJ1-3; D uncertain. Deletions cut 6 bases from V and 10 bases from J, with 16 bases between. Germline lookup yields CDR1 MNHEY and CDR2 SVGAGI. The CDR3 sequence is 13 residues long. The CDR3 loop reads CASRAGTTGTIYF. The CDR3 nucleotides read TGTGCCAGCAGAGCGGGAACCACGGGGACCATATATTTT.